This T cell receptor beta chain was retrieved from a study of beta chain features in type 1 diabetes. About the research overall: Sorted cells, roughly 98,000,000 in number, were examined across all samples.

Sequenced material consisted of expressed TCRB transcripts (all of the isolated RNA was reverse transcribed). The table came from immunoSEQ multiplex PCR; TCRdb's copy has only in-frame clones and leaves some out. Of approximately 260,000 clones listed, less than 30% are singletons. Points on this clone: Antigen: not known.

V lost 6 bases to trimming and J lost 7 bases; unmatched junction nucleotides: 8. The germline gives CDR1 SNHLY, CDR2 FYNNEI. The CDR3 has 15 residues. Study-wide points: For patients, the naive, central memory and Treg TCRB repertoires appeared more alike than for healthy donors. The study found moderately but significantly shorter TCRB CDR3s in all four CD4+ subsets of Type 1 diabetes patients.

Sequencing was carried out using naive CD4+ T cells from blood. The V gene is TRBV2, the J gene TRBJ2-1; 11 positions agree with TRBD2. This TCR came from a woman aged 25-40 years with type 1 diabetes. CDR3: CASSTRGLADNEQFF. The CDR3 DNA follows: TGTGCCAGCAGCACCCGGGGACTAGCGGATAATGAGCAGTTCTTC.